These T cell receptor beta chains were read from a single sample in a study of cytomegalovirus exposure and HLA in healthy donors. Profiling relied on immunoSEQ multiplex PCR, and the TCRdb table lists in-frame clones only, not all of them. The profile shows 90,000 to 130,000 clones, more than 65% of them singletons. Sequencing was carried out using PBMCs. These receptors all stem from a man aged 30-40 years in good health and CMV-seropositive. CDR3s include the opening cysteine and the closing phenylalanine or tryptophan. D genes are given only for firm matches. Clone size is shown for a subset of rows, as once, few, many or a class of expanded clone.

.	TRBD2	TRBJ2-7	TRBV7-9	TGTGCCAGCAGCAAACTAGCGGGGGGTAACTACGAGCAGTACTTC	CASSKLAGGNYEQYF
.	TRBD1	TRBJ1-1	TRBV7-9	TGTGCCAGCAGCTTAACCCCACAGGGGGACACTGAAGCTTTCTTT	CASSLTPQGDTEAFF
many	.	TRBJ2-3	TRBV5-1	TGCGCCAGCAGCTTGGACACCCCCGGACGGGGTACGCAGTATTTT	CASSLDTPGRGTQYF
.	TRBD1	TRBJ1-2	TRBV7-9	TGTGCCAGCAGCTTACAAGAGGGGGCGACCGGCTACACCTTC	CASSLQEGATGYTF
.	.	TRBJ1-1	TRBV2	TGTGCCAGCAGCGACAATAAGGGGTTCATGAACACTGAAGCTTTCTTT	CASSDNKGFMNTEAFF
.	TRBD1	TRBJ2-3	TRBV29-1	TGCAGCGTTGAAGAAGTCATCAGGGGGCCAGATACGCAGTATTTT	CSVEEVIRGPDTQYF
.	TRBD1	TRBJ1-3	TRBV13	TGTGCCACAGAACAGGGGGCGGCTGGAAACACCATATATTTT	CATEQGAAGNTIYF
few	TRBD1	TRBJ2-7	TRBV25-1	TGTGCCAGCAGTGAATCGGTATCCGAGGGGACAGCATACTTC	CASSESVSEGTAYF
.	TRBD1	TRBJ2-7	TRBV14	TGTGCCAGCAGCCCGGGGCCGGGACAGGGGGCCCCGTGGTACGAGCAGTACTTC	CASSPGPGQGAPWYEQYF
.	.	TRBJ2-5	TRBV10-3	TGTGCCATCAGTGAGTCTACGGACCAAGAGACCCAGTACTTC	CAISESTDQETQYF
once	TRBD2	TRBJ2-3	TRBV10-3	TGTGCCATCAGTCGGACTAGCGGCCCGACGGATACGCAGTATTTT	CAISRTSGPTDTQYF
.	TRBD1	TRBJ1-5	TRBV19	TGTGCCAGTAGTATAAAGGGACAGGGGGATCAGCCCCAGCATTTT	CASSIKGQGDQPQHF
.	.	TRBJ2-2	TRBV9	TGTGCCAGCAGCGTAGCGATACTTGCCGCGAACACCGGGGAGCTGTTTTTT	CASSVAILAANTGELFF
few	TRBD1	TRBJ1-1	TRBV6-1	TGTGCCAGCAGTTCCGGACAGGGATTGAACACTGAAGCTTTCTTT	CASSSGQGLNTEAFF
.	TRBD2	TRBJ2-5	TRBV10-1	TGCGCCGGCCCTTCTAGCGGGGTACAAGAGACCCAGTACTTC	CAGPSSGVQETQYF
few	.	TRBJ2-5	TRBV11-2	TGTGCCAGCAGCCCGTGGGGCCAAGGCAGGGAGACCCAGTACTTC	CASSPWGQGRETQYF
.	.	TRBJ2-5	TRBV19	TGTGCCAGTAGCCCAGTAGGAGGTCCGCTGCAGTACTTC	CASSPVGGPLQYF
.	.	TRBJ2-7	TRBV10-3	TGTGCCATCAGTGATTCAGGCGAGCAGTACTTC	CAISDSGEQYF
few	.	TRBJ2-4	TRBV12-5	TGTGCTAGTGCCATAGACAGAAACATTCAGTACTTC	CASAIDRNIQYF
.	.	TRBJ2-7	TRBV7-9	TGTGCCAGCAGCTTGTTTCGACAGTTGAGCTCCTACGAGCAGTACTTC	CASSLFRQLSSYEQYF
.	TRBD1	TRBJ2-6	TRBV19	TGTGCCAGCAGCAAGGACAGGGATTCTGGGGCCAACGTCCTGACTTTC	CASSKDRDSGANVLTF
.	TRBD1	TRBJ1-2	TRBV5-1	TGCGCCAGCAGCTTGCAGGACAGGGGAGGCTACACCTTC	CASSLQDRGGYTF
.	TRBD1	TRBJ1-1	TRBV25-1	TGTGCCAGCAGTGCGGGACAGCCCACTGAAGCTTTCTTT	CASSAGQPTEAFF
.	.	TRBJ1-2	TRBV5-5	TGTGCCAGCAGCTCAGGTCCAGGGGACTATGGCTACACCTTC	CASSSGPGDYGYTF
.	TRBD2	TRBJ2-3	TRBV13	TGTGCCAGCAGCTTTCGAGGGCTCGGGACTAGAGCAGATACGCAGTATTTT	CASSFRGLGTRADTQYF
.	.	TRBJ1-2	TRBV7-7	TGTGCTAGCAGCTTAGAATCGGGGGAGAGAATCTATGGCTACACCTTC	CASSLESGERIYGYTF
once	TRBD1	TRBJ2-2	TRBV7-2	TGTGCCAGCAGCTTGGCCGGGACAGGGAACACCGGGGAGCTGTTTTTT	CASSLAGTGNTGELFF
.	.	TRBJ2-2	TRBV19	TGTGCCGGACGGGACATGGTAACCGGGGAGCTGTTTTTT	CAGRDMVTGELFF
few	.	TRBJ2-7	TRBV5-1	TGCGCCAGCAGCTTGGATATGGGGGGCGAGCAGTACTTC	CASSLDMGGEQYF
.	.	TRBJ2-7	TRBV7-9	TGTTCCAGCAGCCCCGCAGGGAGGAGGCAGTACTTC	CSSSPAGRRQYF
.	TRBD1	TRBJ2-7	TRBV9	TGTGCCAGCAGCGTAGGACCGGGACAGGGTTTACTATCCTACGAGCAGTACTTC	CASSVGPGQGLLSYEQYF
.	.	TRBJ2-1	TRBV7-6	TGTGCCAGCAGCTTAGACAGCTACAATGAGCAGTTCTTC	CASSLDSYNEQFF
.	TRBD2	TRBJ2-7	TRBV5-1	TGCGCCAGCAGCTTGGGGGCAGGGAGGGCCTACGAGCAGTACTTC	CASSLGAGRAYEQYF
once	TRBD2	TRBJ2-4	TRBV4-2	TGTGCCAGCAGCCAAGTGTGGGCGGGGGGCCTCAACATTCAGTACTTC	CASSQVWAGGLNIQYF
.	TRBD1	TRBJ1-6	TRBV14	TGTGCCAGCAGCCACCAAACAGGGGCCCAATATAATTCACCCCTCCACTTT	CASSHQTGAQYNSPLHF
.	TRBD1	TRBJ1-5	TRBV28	TGTGCCAGCAGAGTAGGGGGCGAGAGGAGGCAGCCCCAGCATTTT	CASRVGGERRQPQHF
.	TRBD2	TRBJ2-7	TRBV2	TGTGCCAGCAGTGATGGGCGGGGGATTCCTACGGTGCAGTACTTC	CASSDGRGIPTVQYF
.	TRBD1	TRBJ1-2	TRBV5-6	TGTGCCAGCAGCTTGGCCGGGACAGGGGATCGAGGCTACACCTTC	CASSLAGTGDRGYTF
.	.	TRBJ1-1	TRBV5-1	TGCGCCAGCAGCTTGGGGCTAGGGGCCCTTGGTGAAGCTTTCTTT	CASSLGLGALGEAFF
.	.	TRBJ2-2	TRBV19	TGTGCCAGTAGTATACAGGATTTAACCGGGGAGCTGTTTTTT	CASSIQDLTGELFF
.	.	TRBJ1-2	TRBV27	TGTGCCAGCAGTTTATCTTCCAGGGATTATGGCTACACCTTC	CASSLSSRDYGYTF
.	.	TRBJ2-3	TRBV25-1	TGTGCCAGCAGTGATATTCCTGCGGGGTCTGTAGATACGCAGTATTTT	CASSDIPAGSVDTQYF
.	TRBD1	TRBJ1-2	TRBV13	TGTGCCACGTTCTTCCGGGACAGCTACTTCTATGGCTACACCTTC	CATFFRDSYFYGYTF
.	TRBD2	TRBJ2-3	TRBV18	TGTGCCAGCTCACCACCGGAGGCTAGCGGCCTACGGCGGTATTTT	CASSPPEASGLRRYF
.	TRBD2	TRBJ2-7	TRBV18	TGTGCCAGCTCAGCCCCCGGGACTAGCGGGGGGGCTTACGAGCAGTACTTC	CASSAPGTSGGAYEQYF
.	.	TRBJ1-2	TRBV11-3	TGTGCCAGCAGCTCTCATGGGGGCGGCCGATGCTATGGCTACACCTTC	CASSSHGGGRCYGYTF
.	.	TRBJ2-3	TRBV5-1	TGCGCCAGCAGCTATAGGGCAGGGGAAGATACGCAGTATTTT	CASSYRAGEDTQYF
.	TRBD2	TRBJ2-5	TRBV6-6	TGTGCCAGCAGGTCCGGGGGGATATGGGAGACCCAGTACTTC	CASRSGGIWETQYF
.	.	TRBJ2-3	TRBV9	TGTGCCAGCAGCGTCCCCAGGGGCACAGATACGCAGTATTTT	CASSVPRGTDTQYF
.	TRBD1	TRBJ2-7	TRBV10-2	TGCGCCAGCCGGGGGACAGGGGTCTACGAGCAGTACTTC	CASRGTGVYEQYF
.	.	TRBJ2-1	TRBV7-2	TGTGCCAGCAGCGCAGGGGTTTACGATGAGCAGTTCTTC	CASSAGVYDEQFF
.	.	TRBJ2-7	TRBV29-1	TGCAGCGTTGAAGATCGAGGCAGAGCCTACGAGCAGTACTTC	CSVEDRGRAYEQYF
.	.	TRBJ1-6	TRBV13	TGTGCCAGCAGCTGGACAGCTGGCTTCTATAATTCACCCCTCCACTTT	CASSWTAGFYNSPLHF